The present TCR beta chain was sequenced within a study of cytomegalovirus exposure and HLA in healthy donors. Study-level points and caveats: Most TCR sequences showed up rarely, but some public TCRs showed up in many donors. In vitro testing confirmed three CMV-associated chains as specific for CMV antigens. Reported performance of the classifier showed diagnosis of cytomegalovirus status with high specificity and sensitivity.

This clone is a singleton in its sample. What it recognizes is unknown. Donors were drawn from the 120-subject validation cohort, separate from the approximately 670-subject first cohort. CDR1 is SGHTA, CDR2 FQGNSA, per germline. V lost 5 bases, J lost 4 bases, and 6 bases lay in between. The CDR3 runs 12 residues. Measured with immunoSEQ multiplex PCR; TCRdb has only the in-frame clones, and not every one. The sample records roughly 62,000 clones, roughly nine tenths being singletons. This receptor was identified in a woman in her twenties or thirties in good health and CMV-seronegative. The gene calls are TRBV7-2 and TRBJ1-5; D remains unclear. What was sequenced was PBMCs. CDR3 sequence reads: CASSDTNQPQHF. The CDR3, as DNA: TGTGCCAGCAGCGACACTAATCAGCCCCAGCATTTT.